This T cell receptor beta chain was found in a study of shared clonotypes between healthy human individuals. Splitting of CD4+ cells produced CD45RA+ naive and CD45RA-negative memory subsets. The CDR3 totals 11 residues. CDR1 and CDR2 (germline): DFQATT, SNEGSKA (reference sequence). With 7 bases removed from V and 0 bases from J, the gap between germline ends came to 7 bases. The data were produced by immunoSEQ multiplex PCR, yet TCRdb's version contains in-frame clones alone and is incomplete. The sample lists hundreds of thousands of clones, 73% occurring once. The TCR originated in a woman aged 25 to 39 in good health. This chain connects TRBV20-1 to TRBJ2-7; D remains unclear. Material: memory CD4+ T cells sorted from blood. Subset indicated: CD45RA-negative fraction. Written as DNA, the CDR3 is TGCAGTGTTACAGACTCCTACGAGCAGTACTTC. Its protein product is CSVTDSYEQYF.